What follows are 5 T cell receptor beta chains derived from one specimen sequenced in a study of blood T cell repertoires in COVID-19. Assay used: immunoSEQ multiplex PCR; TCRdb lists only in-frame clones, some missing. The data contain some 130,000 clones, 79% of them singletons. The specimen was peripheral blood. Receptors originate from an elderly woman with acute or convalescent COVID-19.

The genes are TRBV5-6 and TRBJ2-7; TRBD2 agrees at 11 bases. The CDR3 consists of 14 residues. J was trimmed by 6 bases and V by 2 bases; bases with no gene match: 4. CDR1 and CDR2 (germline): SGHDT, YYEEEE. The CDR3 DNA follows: TGTGCCAGCAGCTTCACTAGCGGGAGAAGCGAGCAGTACTTC. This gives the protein CASSFTSGRSEQYF.

CDR3 sequence: CASSYRGEQFF. CDR3 nucleotides: TGTGCCAGCAGTTACCGAGGTGAGCAGTTCTTC. The genes are TRBV6-6 and TRBJ2-1, with D hard to call. Trimming stripped 2 bases from V and 9 bases from J, with 5 bases between. The germline V gene encodes CDR1 MNHNY and CDR2 SVGAGI (reference sequence). This CDR3 comprises 11 residues.

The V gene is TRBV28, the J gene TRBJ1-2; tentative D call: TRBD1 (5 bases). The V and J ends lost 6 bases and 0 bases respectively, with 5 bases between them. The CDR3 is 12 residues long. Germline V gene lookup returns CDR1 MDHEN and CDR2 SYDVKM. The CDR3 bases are TGTGCCAGCAGAGGGGCTAACTATGGCTACACCTTC. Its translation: CASRGANYGYTF.

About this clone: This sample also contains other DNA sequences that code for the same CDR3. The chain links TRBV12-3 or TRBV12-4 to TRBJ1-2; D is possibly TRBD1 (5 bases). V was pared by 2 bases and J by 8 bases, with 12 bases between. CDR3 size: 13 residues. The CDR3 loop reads CASSLQGLGGYTF. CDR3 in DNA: TGTGCCAGCAGTTTACAGGGTTTAGGCGGCTACACCTTC.

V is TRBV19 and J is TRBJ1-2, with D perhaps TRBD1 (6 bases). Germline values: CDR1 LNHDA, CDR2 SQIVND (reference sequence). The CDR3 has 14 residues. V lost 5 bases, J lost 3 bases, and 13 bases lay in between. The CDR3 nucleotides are TGTGCCAGTAGTGTTGGGGGCGCCGACTATGGCTACACCTTC. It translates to CASSVGGADYGYTF.